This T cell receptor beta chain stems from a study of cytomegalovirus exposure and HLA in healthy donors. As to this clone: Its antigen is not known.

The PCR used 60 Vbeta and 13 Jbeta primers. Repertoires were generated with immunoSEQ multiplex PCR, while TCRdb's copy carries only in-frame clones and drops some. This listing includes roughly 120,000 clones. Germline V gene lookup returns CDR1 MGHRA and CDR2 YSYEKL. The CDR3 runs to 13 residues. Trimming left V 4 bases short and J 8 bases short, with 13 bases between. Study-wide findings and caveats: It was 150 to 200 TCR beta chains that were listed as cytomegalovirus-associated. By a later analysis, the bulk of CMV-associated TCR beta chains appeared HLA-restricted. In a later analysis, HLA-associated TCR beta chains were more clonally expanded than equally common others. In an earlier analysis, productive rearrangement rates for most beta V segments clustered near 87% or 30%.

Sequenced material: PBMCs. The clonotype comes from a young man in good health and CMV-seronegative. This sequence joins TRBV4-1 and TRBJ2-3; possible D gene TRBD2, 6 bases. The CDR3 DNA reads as TGCGCCAGCAGCCCGTCTCTAGCGAGTACGCAGTATTTT. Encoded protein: CASSPSLASTQYF.